This T cell receptor beta chain comes out of a study of human T cells and chemical hapten exposure. Whole-study context: Minor volume differences among pooled libraries chiefly drove per-sample TCR yield variation.

Time point: patch test 2, 6 weeks after DPC sensitization. Treatment described: therapeutic diphenylcyclopropenone sensitization with weekly scalp DPC. Only after blood had been drawn was each patch test applied. Unfractionated whole blood yielded total RNA. In the study's own analysis: Sample TCR totals centred on a median of approximately 96,000, ranging about 23,224 to 700,000. TCRdb re-derived calls from the RACE reads in MiXCR, one entry per CDR3 protein. TCRdb's processing, not the authors' own work, is the source of the V and J calls. The sample shows approximately 82,000 distinct CDR3 sequences, approximately 7% of them seen only once. This CDR3 is built from 15 residues. V lost 3 bases and J 2 bases, leaving 11 bases between the germline ends. CDR1 is SGDLS and CDR2 is YYNGEE in the germline V gene.

The source is a woman younger than 45 with alopecia areata. Some clones in this sample may be carry-over from other donors' samples. The chain is built from TRBV9 and TRBJ2-2; possible D gene TRBD1, 6 bases. The sequencing used whole blood, collected in connection with sensitization to the hapten diphenylcyclopropenone (DPC). CDR3 region: CASSGGTPNTGELFF. The DNA for the CDR3 is TGTGCCAGCAGCGGGGGGACACCTAACACCGGGGAGCTGTTTTTT.